One TCR beta chain is described in this entry. Its matching antigen is unknown. This entry belongs to a study of post-analysis software for immune sequencing data. Study background: Multiple sclerosis in the patients followed relapsing-remitting, secondary progressive and progressive-relapsing courses.

Findings of the study overall: Strong co-clustering by F measure was seen for same-batch samples. When patients were compared with controls, four to six TRBV segments were more frequent, TRBV5-6, TRBV5-1 and TRBV20-1 among them. There was significantly lower normalized Chao1 diversity in multiple sclerosis patients than in controls.

This CDR3 spans 14 amino acids. Germline loops: CDR1 MNHNY, CDR2 SVGAGI (reference sequence). V lost 6 bases, J lost 5 bases, and 14 bases lay in between. TCR beta cDNA libraries had unique molecular identifiers. cDNA molecules numbering roughly 500,000 came from around 0.96 to 9.9 million T cells. TCRdb ran MiXCR on the PCR reads and lists one entry per CDR3 protein. The sample has 820,000 or so distinct CDR3 sequences; approximately 53% are singletons. The receptor was isolated from a girl aged 5-17 years with multiple sclerosis. The rearrangement joins TRBV6-6 to TRBJ1-5; D not resolved. Sequencing input: blood. The CDR3 region has the DNA TGTGCCAGCAGAACAGACTTATTCGATCAGCCCCAGCATTTT. The encoded protein is CASRTDLFDQPQHF.